The clone carrying this T cell receptor (beta chain) was picked up one time. The antigen remains unidentified. This record belongs to a study of OX40 agonist ivuxolimab in advanced cancers. About the research overall: In three patients, partial responses were observed, one with hepatocellular carcinoma and two with cutaneous melanoma.

Findings and caveats of the study: The authors also found low normalized T-cell clonal expansion in some nonresponders.

Patients were ineligible given autoimmune disease history or systemic immunosuppression. Produced via immunoSEQ multiplex PCR; TCRdb's table is partial and in-frame only. The data contain some 68,000 clones, 85% to 90% of them seen just once; the ten biggest clones take up around 1%. This CDR3 region has 14 residues. Trimming removed 2 bases at V and 1 base at J, with 6 bases between. Germline V gene data show CDR1 as SGHNT and CDR2 as YENEEA. The J gene is TRBJ2-1, the V gene TRBV11-3; D not resolved. This TCR was sampled from an adult with an advanced solid tumor such as melanoma, head and neck, liver or kidney cancer. The specimen comprised CD4+ or CD8+ T cells sorted from blood, sampled in a trial of the OX40 agonist ivuxolimab. CDR3 DNA: TGTGCCAGCAGCTTAAGGAGTTCCTACAATGAGCAGTTCTTC. Amino acid sequence: CASSLRSSYNEQFF.